The 27 T cell receptor beta chains below were found in one sample sequenced in a study of T cells in localized non-small cell lung cancer. Sequenced by immunoSEQ multiplex PCR; TCRdb stores in-frame clones only, minus some. The sample has 30,000 to 35,000 clones, approximately 93% seen once. The specimen was peripheral blood, collected before any cancer treatment. Every receptor here comes from a female donor of 60 years or more with stage I lung adenocarcinoma.

The chain employs TRBV6-1 and TRBJ2-1; unclear D gene. This CDR3 spans 15 amino acids. The germline V gene has CDR1 MNHNS and CDR2 SASEGT. Trimming took off 2 bases at V and 2 bases at J, with 10 bases between the two ends. DNA for the CDR3: TGTGCCAGCAGTGAAAGGGAAGTAACCTACAATGAGCAGTTCTTC. Residues: CASSEREVTYNEQFF.

This clone was counted a few times. The chain employs TRBV5-1 and TRBJ1-2; no clear D. The CDR3 runs 13 residues. CDR1 is SGHRS, CDR2 YFSETQ, per germline. Trimming left V 5 bases short and J 2 bases short, with 10 bases between. The CDR3 region has the DNA TGCGCCAGCAGTGCGGACGGGAACTATGGCTACACCTTC. It specifies CASSADGNYGYTF.

J is TRBJ2-7 and V is TRBV18; 8 bases are shared with TRBD1. There are 16 residues in the CDR3. V dropped 2 bases and J dropped 6; count of bases not matched to a gene: 12. The germline V gene encodes CDR1 KGHSH and CDR2 LQKENI. The CDR3 spells CASSPSIAGGSFEQYV. CDR3 DNA sequence: TGTGCCAGCTCACCAAGTATTGCAGGGGGCTCGTTCGAGCAGTACGTC.

This clone was counted once. CDR3 sequence reads: CASSPAGDYNEQFF. CDR3 coding DNA: TGTGCCAGCAGCCCAGCGGGAGACTACAATGAGCAGTTCTTC. This chain joins TRBV7-8 and TRBJ2-1, with 8 bases matching TRBD2. This CDR3 is 14 amino acids long. V trimming: 5 bases; J trimming: 3 bases; junction bases outside the gene matches: 3. Per germline, CDR1 SGHVS and CDR2 FQNEAQ.

The chain uses TRBV19 and TRBJ2-1; 12 nucleotides agree with TRBD2. The V segment lost 4 bases and the J segment 6 bases; nucleotides outside the gene matches: 10. The CDR3 length is 17 residues. Germline V CDR1 and CDR2: LNHDA, SQIVND (reference sequence). The CDR3 spells CASSTTGLAGIFNEQFF. The CDR3 DNA is TGTGCCAGTAGTACCACCGGACTAGCGGGGATTTTCAATGAGCAGTTCTTC.

The J gene is TRBJ1-2, the V gene TRBV7-2; perhaps TRBD1 as D (5 bases). The CDR3 runs 15 residues. The V end was cut by 1 base, the J end by 4 bases, with 13 bases between. CDR1 and CDR2 from the germline V gene are SGHTA and FQGNSA. CDR3 residues: CASSLGGAVPYGYTF. The CDR3 coding sequence is TGTGCCAGCAGCTTAGGGGGCGCGGTGCCCTATGGCTACACCTTC.

The V and J genes are TRBV21-1 and TRBJ1-4; the table's TRBD1 call for D was not verified on the DNA. TRBV21-1 is recorded as a pseudogene. This CDR3 is built from 18 residues. CDR3 residues: CASRSKGASLGANEKLFF. The CDR3 DNA is TGTGCCAGCAGGAGCAAAGGGGCTTCATTAGGGGCTAATGAAAAACTGTTTTTT.

The CDR3 region is CAWSVGGTSLGKLFF. The CDR3 DNA is TGTGCCTGGAGTGTTGGCGGCACATCCCTTGGAAAACTGTTTTTT. This chain uses TRBV30 with TRBJ1-4; no firm D call. Between the trimmed V and J ends, which lost 0 bases and 10 bases, there was a span of 18 bases. The CDR3 runs to 15 residues. CDR1 and CDR2 from the germline V gene are GTSNPN and SVGIG (reference sequence).

The chain combines TRBV30 with TRBJ2-5; no clear D. Germline V lookup: CDR1 GTSNPN, CDR2 SVGIG (reference sequence). The CDR3 is made up of 11 amino acids. Trimming cost V 3 bases and J 4 bases, with 6 bases left between them. The CDR3 coding sequence is TGTGCCTGGAGCGTAAGAGAGACCCAGTACTTC. Translating gives CAWSVRETQYF.

V gene TRBV7-9 combines with J gene TRBJ2-4; TRBD2 aligns across 14 bases. After removal of 5 bases from V and 2 bases from J, the junction contained 8 bases not matched to a gene. The CDR3 is made up of 18 amino acids. CDR1 SEHNR and CDR2 FQNEAQ come from the germline V gene (reference sequence). The CDR3 is CASSKGLAGVRTKNIQYF. The DNA of the CDR3 is TGTGCCAGCAGCAAGGGACTAGCGGGGGTGAGGACCAAAAACATTCAGTACTTC.

This chain connects TRBV10-2 to TRBJ2-3; D is possibly TRBD2 (6 bases). This CDR3 comprises 15 residues. Trimming pared 2 bases from V and 0 bases from J, leaving 9 bases between. Germline V gives CDR1 WSHSY, CDR2 SAAADI. CDR3 region: CASSERGVSTDTQYF. CDR3 nucleotide sequence: TGCGCCAGCAGTGAGCGCGGGGTTAGCACAGATACGCAGTATTTT.

The chain links TRBV5-1 to TRBJ1-4; D is unclear. The germline V and J ends were trimmed by 0 bases and 4 bases, with 7 bases remaining between them. Germline V CDR1 and CDR2: SGHRS, YFSETQ. This CDR3 is built from 14 residues. The CDR3 reads CASSLGQNNEKLFF. CDR3 DNA sequence: TGCGCCAGCAGCTTGGGGCAGAATAATGAAAAACTGTTTTTT.

As regards this clone: The junction and the germline gene differ at one end; a read error may be behind it. The J gene is TRBJ1-5, the V gene TRBV6-1; TRBD1 matches at 9 bases. The CDR3 has 16 residues. Germline values: CDR1 MNHNS, CDR2 SASEGT. CDR3 nucleotides: TGTGCCAGCAGTGAAGCCCGACGGGGGACAGGGAATTTTCCCCGTTTT. As protein: CASSEARRGTGNFPRF.

The chain uses TRBV7-2 and TRBJ1-1; D not certain. In germline, CDR1 is SGHTA, CDR2 FQGNSA. Trimming shortened V by 1 base and J by 1 base, and 7 bases separated the two germline ends. The CDR3 runs to 14 residues. The DNA for the CDR3 is TGTGCCAGCAGCTTAGTACTACAGAACACTGAAGCTTTCTTT. This codes for CASSLVLQNTEAFF. The full variable domain, with the rest looked up from reference TRBV7-2 and TRBJ1-1, is GAGVSQSPSNKVTEKGKDVELRCDPISGHTALYWYRQSLGQGLEFLIYFQGNSAPDKSGLPSDRFSAERTGGSVSTLTIQRTQQEDSAVYLCASSLVLQNTEAFFGQGTRLTVV.

DNA of the CDR3: TGTGCCAGCAGTTCCACCTCGAGGGGGCCCAGAGCTTTCTTT. Its protein product is CASSSTSRGPRAFF. The chain uses TRBV6-5 and TRBJ1-1; the match to TRBD1 covers 7 bases. The CDR3 runs 14 residues. Germline CDR1 reads MNHEY; CDR2 reads SVGAGI. Trimming at V came to 4 bases and at J to 10 bases, leaving 12 bases not matched to a gene.

The chain couples TRBV6-4 to TRBJ2-1; no definite D call. V was clipped by 2 bases and J by 8 bases, with 10 bases between them. The CDR3 consists of 13 residues. From germline, CDR1 is MRHNA and CDR2 SNTAGT. This chain's CDR3 is CASSDRDGDEQFF. The CDR3 DNA follows: TGTGCCAGCAGTGACAGGGATGGGGATGAGCAGTTCTTC.

The chain is built from TRBV10-3 and TRBJ2-1, with 7 positions matching TRBD1. Germline CDR1 ENHRY, CDR2 SYGVKD. The length of the CDR3 is 14 residues. Losses at the gene ends were 4 bases for V and 2 bases for J; bases not matched to a gene: 2. CDR3 in DNA: TGTGCCATCAGTGGCCAGGGGGCCTACAATGAGCAGTTCTTC. Translating gives CAISGQGAYNEQFF.

The chain has TRBV5-1 and TRBJ2-1; 9 bases are shared with TRBD2. The CDR3 has 15 residues. The junction had 9 bases not matched to a gene; V was cut back by 2 bases and J by 9 bases. The germline gives CDR1 SGHRS, CDR2 YFSETQ. The CDR3 protein is CASSLAAGGPIEQFF. The CDR3 bases are TGCGCCAGCAGCTTAGCTGCGGGAGGGCCAATTGAGCAGTTCTTC.

The chain has TRBV30 and TRBJ2-3, with D perhaps matching TRBD2 (5 bases). Germline V CDR1 and CDR2: GTSNPN, SVGIG (reference sequence). The V and J ends lost 5 bases and 7 bases respectively, with 19 bases between them. The CDR3 is 14 residues long. CDR3 DNA sequence: TGTGCCTGGGAAGGGAGATCCCAGTCAAATACGCAGTATTTT. Encoded protein: CAWEGRSQSNTQYF. Looking up the rest from reference TRBV30 and TRBJ2-3 gives the full variable domain: SQTIHQWPATLVQPVGSPLSLECTVEGTSNPNLYWYRQAAGRGLQLLFYSVGIGQISSEVPQNLSASRPQDRQFILSSKKLLLSDSGFYLCAWEGRSQSNTQYFGPGTRLTVL.

The chain joins TRBV27 to TRBJ1-2, with a tentative D call TRBD1 (5 bases). The germline CDR1 and CDR2 sequences are MNHEY and SMNVEV (reference sequence). The CDR3 covers 19 residues. V lost 2 bases and J lost 0, with 22 bases in between. As DNA, the CDR3 is TGTGCCAGCAGTTTACGCGGGGCGAGGAAAAGAGGGCCTAACTATGGCTACACCTTC. Protein: CASSLRGARKRGPNYGYTF.

The J gene is TRBJ1-2, the V gene TRBV7-9; D call uncertain. Trimming removed 1 base at V and 0 bases at J, with 6 bases between. The CDR3 consists of 14 residues. Per the germline V gene, CDR1 is SEHNR and CDR2 is FQNEAQ (reference sequence). The CDR3 region is CASSLGEANYGYTF. DNA for the CDR3: TGTGCCAGCAGCTTAGGGGAAGCTAACTATGGCTACACCTTC.

CDR3 DNA sequence: TGCGCCAGCAGCTTACAGATGAACACTGAAGCTTTCTTT. The encoded protein is CASSLQMNTEAFF. This sequence joins TRBV5-1 and TRBJ1-1, with unresolved D. The ends were cut back, 2 bases at V and 0 bases at J, with 5 bases in the middle. This CDR3 contains 13 residues. Germline assignment: CDR1 SGHRS and CDR2 YFSETQ.

This clone was counted only a few times. This chain joins TRBV10-3 and TRBJ2-1; 9 bases line up with TRBD1. The CDR3 length is 13 residues. The V gene end was trimmed by 8 bases and the J gene end by 8 bases; junction bases not matched to a gene: 7. Per the germline V gene, CDR1 is ENHRY and CDR2 is SYGVKD. The CDR3 is CAIGRTGDYEQFF. Written as DNA, the CDR3 is TGTGCCATCGGAAGGACAGGGGACTATGAGCAGTTCTTC.

In its sample, this clone was seen once. The chain uses TRBV21-1 and TRBJ2-7; the table's D gene call, TRBD1, was not cross checked with the DNA. TRBV21-1 is recorded as a pseudogene. This CDR3 comprises 14 residues. CDR3 nucleotide sequence: TGTGCCAGCAGCAAAGCTGGCAACTCCTACGAGCAGTACTTC. This encodes CASSKAGNSYEQYF.

Turning to this clone: The final CDR3 position lacks the conserved phenylalanine or tryptophan, pointing to a likely read error. V gene TRBV4-1 combines with J gene TRBJ1-2; 8 bases align to TRBD1. V lost 2 bases to trimming and J lost 3 bases; unmatched junction nucleotides: 5. The CDR3 is 15 residues long. Germline V gene lookup returns CDR1 MGHRA and CDR2 YSYEKL. In nucleotides, the CDR3 is TGCGCCAGCAGCCAAAACCAGGGGGCTGACTATGGCTACACCCTC. Translated, it gives CASSQNQGADYGYTL.

The gene calls are TRBV30 and TRBJ2-1, with TRBD2 identical over 13 bases. J gave up 2 bases and V 1 base, and 2 bases lay outside the gene matches. Germline-derived CDR1 and CDR2 are GTSNPN and SVGIG (reference sequence). This CDR3 has 16 residues. The CDR3 loop is CAWSETSGRPYNEQFF. The DNA for the CDR3 is TGTGCCTGGAGTGAGACTAGCGGGAGGCCCTACAATGAGCAGTTCTTC.

This clone was detected only once. The chain has TRBV11-2 and TRBJ2-2; D is perhaps TRBD1 (5 bases). V was pared by 1 base and J by 3 bases, with 6 bases between. This CDR3 spans 14 amino acids. Per germline, CDR1 SGHAT and CDR2 FQNNGV. The CDR3 nucleotides are TGTGCCAGCAGCTTAGCCAGGGACACCGGGGAGCTGTTTTTT. This encodes CASSLARDTGELFF.